This passage covers 18 T cell receptor beta chains from one sample sequenced in a study of cytomegalovirus exposure and HLA in healthy donors. This PCR relied on a set of 60 Vbeta primers and 13 Jbeta primers. Only in-frame clones appear in the TCRdb table, and some are missing; sequencing was by immunoSEQ multiplex PCR. The sample holds more than 150,000 clones; about 80% are singletons and the top ten take under 2%. Material: PBMCs. Receptors originate from a woman in her twenties or thirties in good health and CMV-seronegative.

The chain joins TRBV9 to TRBJ2-1; possibly TRBD1 for D (7 bases). Germline CDR1 SGDLS, CDR2 YYNGEE. The CDR3 is 18 residues long. Between the trimmed V and J ends, which lost 2 bases and 7 bases, there was a span of 25 bases. Here the CDR3 DNA reads TGTGCCAGCAGCGTCCGGTCCGGGGGAACAGGGGCTTTAAATGAGCAGTTCTTC. It codes for CASSVRSGGTGALNEQFF.

The chain combines TRBV30 with TRBJ2-1, with 8 bases fitting TRBD2. Germline-derived CDR1 and CDR2 are GTSNPN and SVGIG (reference sequence). This CDR3 has 16 residues. J lost 3 bases, V lost 7 bases, and 14 bases had no gene match. CDR3 DNA: TGTGCCTCCACAGGGTTGGGGCGGGGGGACTACAATGAGCAGTTCTTC. Translating it yields CASTGLGRGDYNEQFF.

This clone was detected a few times. This chain connects TRBV4-3 to TRBJ2-3; TRBD2 aligns across 7 bases. Trimming took 1 base from V and 3 from J; bases not matched to a gene: 4. The germline CDR1 and CDR2 sequences are LGHNA and YSLEER. CDR3 size: 15 residues. The CDR3 coding sequence is TGCGCCAGCAGCCAAGGAACTAGCGCGACAGATACGCAGTATTTT. Translation: CASSQGTSATDTQYF.

The rearrangement joins TRBV29-1 to TRBJ1-1, with D unresolved. The CDR3 runs 11 residues. Deletions cut 4 bases from V and 5 bases from J, with 8 bases between. The germline V gene has CDR1 SQVTM and CDR2 ANQGSEA. CDR3 in amino acids: CSVVTGTEAFF. Written as DNA, the CDR3 is TGCAGCGTTGTTACCGGGACTGAAGCTTTCTTT.

This clone was seen just once. The rearrangement links TRBV6-5 to TRBJ2-7, with D possibly matching TRBD1 (6 bases). Per germline, CDR1 MNHEY and CDR2 SVGAGI. The V and J ends lost 7 bases and 0 bases respectively, with 10 bases between them. The CDR3 has 13 amino acids. The CDR3 reads CASTPDSSYEQYF. For the CDR3, the DNA is TGTGCCAGCACCCCGGACAGCTCCTACGAGCAGTACTTC.

The chain carries TRBV6-6 and TRBJ1-2; D is possibly TRBD1 (5 bases). The CDR3 contains 12 residues. V gave up 8 bases and J gave up 8 bases, with 15 bases separating them. Germline values: CDR1 MNHNY, CDR2 SVGAGI (reference sequence). The CDR3: CASGGGVEGYTF. CDR3 DNA: TGTGCCAGCGGGGGAGGGGTGGAAGGCTACACCTTC.

The table lists this clone with a few counts. The chain couples TRBV7-9 to TRBJ1-4; tentative D call: TRBD1 (5 bases). This CDR3 has 14 amino acids. Trimming stripped 3 bases from V and 7 bases from J, with 12 bases between. Germline V lookup: CDR1 SEHNR, CDR2 FQNEAQ (reference sequence). The CDR3 sequence: CASSLSGGREKLFF. The CDR3 nucleotides are TGTGCCAGCAGCTTGTCCGGGGGTCGTGAAAAACTGTTTTTT.

This sequence joins TRBV6-1 and TRBJ1-2; 9 nucleotides agree with TRBD1. V gave up 7 bases and J gave up 8 bases; unmatched junction bases: 14. This CDR3 is 15 amino acids long. Germline CDR1 reads MNHNS; CDR2 reads SASEGT. The CDR3 is CASTGQGLTLGGYTF. In DNA form, the CDR3 reads TGTGCCAGCACGGGACAGGGTCTCACTCTGGGCGGCTACACCTTC.

The chain couples TRBV19 to TRBJ1-2, with no clear D. The germline V and J ends were trimmed by 6 bases and 8 bases, with 16 bases remaining between them. The CDR3 extends over 13 amino acids. Germline-derived CDR1 and CDR2 are LNHDA and SQIVND (reference sequence). Here the CDR3 DNA reads TGTGCCAGTAGCCCCCGTTTTGGAGGAGGCTACACCTTC. It is translated as CASSPRFGGGYTF.

This clone was observed a few times. The gene calls are TRBV6-1 and TRBJ2-7; D is unresolved. Looked up from germline, CDR1 is MNHNS and CDR2 is SASEGT. This CDR3 is 14 amino acids long. V dropped 1 base and J dropped 0 bases, with 7 bases sitting between them. The CDR3 sequence is CASSEVADSYEQYF. In DNA, the CDR3 is TGTGCCAGCAGTGAAGTGGCGGACTCCTACGAGCAGTACTTC.

CDR3: CASSLGHERGYTF. For the CDR3, the DNA is TGTGCCAGCAGCTTGGGACACGAGCGTGGCTACACCTTC. The rearrangement uses TRBV7-9 and TRBJ1-2, with a tentative D call TRBD1 (6 bases). Germline V gene lookup returns CDR1 SEHNR and CDR2 FQNEAQ (reference sequence). The V end lost 3 bases, the J end lost 7 bases, and 12 bases lay between the germline ends. The CDR3 is 13 residues long.

This clone has just a few counts. This sequence joins TRBV10-3 and TRBJ1-2; 9 nucleotides line up with TRBD1. The CDR3 extends over 16 amino acids. V shed 0 bases and J 5 bases; nucleotides not matched to a gene: 7. From germline, CDR1 is ENHRY and CDR2 SYGVKD. For the CDR3, the DNA is TGTGCCATCAGTGAGTCGGGGACAGGGATTTCTTATGGCTACACCTTC. It translates to CAISESGTGISYGYTF.

This chain links TRBV19 with TRBJ1-5, with no clear D. Per the germline V gene, CDR1 is LNHDA and CDR2 is SQIVND (reference sequence). Trimming cost V 5 bases and J 0 bases, with 8 bases left between them. This CDR3 has 14 residues. The CDR3 DNA follows: TGTGCCAGTAGTCGAATCTATAGCAATCAGCCCCAGCATTTT. Encoded protein: CASSRIYSNQPQHF.

J is TRBJ1-3 and V is TRBV2; D remains ambiguous. This CDR3 region has 13 residues. CDR1 is SNHLY and CDR2 is FYNNEI in the germline V gene. The germline V and J ends were trimmed by 6 bases and 2 bases, with 8 bases remaining between them. Here the CDR3 reads CASSTETGNTIYF. DNA of the CDR3: TGTGCCAGCAGCACAGAGACTGGAAACACCATATATTTT.

The chain employs TRBV15 and TRBJ1-2; TRBD1 agrees at 9 bases. With 0 bases clipped from V and 4 bases from J, the junction kept 0 bases outside the gene matches. CDR1 and CDR2 (germline): LNHNV, YYDKDF (reference sequence). This CDR3 is built from 14 residues. Here the CDR3 reads CATSREDRGYGYTF. CDR3 in DNA: TGTGCCACCAGCAGAGAGGACAGGGGCTATGGCTACACCTTC.

V and J are TRBV2 and TRBJ1-5; the D gene is possibly TRBD1 (6 bases). The CDR3 length is 13 residues. The germline V gene encodes CDR1 SNHLY and CDR2 FYNNEI. V gave up 4 bases and J gave up 7 bases, with 11 bases separating them. CDR3 sequence (DNA): TGTGCCAGCAGTGGCAGGGGTGGGCAGCCCCAGCATTTT. It is translated as CASSGRGGQPQHF.

For this clone: The limits of the CDR3 on the DNA are not certain, so only TCRdb's listed CDR3 is given. The V and J genes are TRBV6-6 and TRBJ1-2. Including both end residues, the CDR3 is 13 amino acids long. Germline-derived CDR1 and CDR2 are MNHNY and SVGAGI (reference sequence). The CDR3 region is CASSSSGGYGYTF.

J is TRBJ2-3 and V is TRBV5-1; unclear D gene. The CDR3 runs 13 residues. Trimming stripped 0 bases from V and 3 bases from J, with 5 bases between. Germline CDR1 reads SGHRS; CDR2 reads YFSETQ. CDR3 protein: CASSLDRTDTQYF. CDR3 coding DNA: TGCGCCAGCAGCTTGGACAGAACAGATACGCAGTATTTT.